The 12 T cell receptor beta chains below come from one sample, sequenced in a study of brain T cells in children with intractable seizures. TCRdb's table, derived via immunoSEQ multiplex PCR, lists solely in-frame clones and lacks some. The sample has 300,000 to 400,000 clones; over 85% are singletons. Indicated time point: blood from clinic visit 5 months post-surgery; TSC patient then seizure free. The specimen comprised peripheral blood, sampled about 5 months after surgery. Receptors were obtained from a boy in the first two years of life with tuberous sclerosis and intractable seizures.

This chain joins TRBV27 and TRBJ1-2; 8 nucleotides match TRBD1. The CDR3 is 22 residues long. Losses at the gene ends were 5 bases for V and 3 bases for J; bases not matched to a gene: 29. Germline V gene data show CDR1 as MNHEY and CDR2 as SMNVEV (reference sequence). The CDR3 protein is CASSPRVPGQVIRDVDDYGYTF. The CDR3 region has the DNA TGTGCCAGCAGTCCCAGGGTCCCGGGACAGGTAATAAGAGATGTAGACGACTATGGCTACACCTTC.

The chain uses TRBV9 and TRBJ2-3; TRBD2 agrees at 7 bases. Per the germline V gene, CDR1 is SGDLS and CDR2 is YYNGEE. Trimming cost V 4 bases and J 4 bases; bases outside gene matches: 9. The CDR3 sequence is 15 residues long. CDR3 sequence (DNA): TGTGCCAGCAGCCTCGGGGGGAGAAGCCCAGATACGCAGTATTTT. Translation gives CASSLGGRSPDTQYF.

CDR3 bases: TGTGCCAGTAGTCCAAATCTCGGACAGGGGGTTTACACCGGGGAGCTGTTTTTT. Translation gives CASSPNLGQGVYTGELFF. V is TRBV19 and J is TRBJ2-2, with 10 bases identical to TRBD1. Looked up from germline, CDR1 is LNHDA and CDR2 is SQIVND (reference sequence). This CDR3 is built from 18 residues. V gave up 5 bases and J gave up 3 bases; unmatched junction bases: 12.

The CDR3 loop is CASSSGVTGYTF. In DNA, the CDR3 is TGTGCCAGCAGTTCGGGAGTTACTGGCTACACCTTC. This chain uses TRBV12-3 or TRBV12-4 with TRBJ1-2; D gene ambiguous. The CDR3 extends over 12 amino acids. Trimming stripped 4 bases from V and 7 bases from J, with 10 bases between.

Here the CDR3 DNA reads TGTGCTAGTGGTTTGGTCCGTACGGGACTAGCGCTCCGTCCGGCCACAGATACGCAGTATTTT. As protein: CASGLVRTGLALRPATDTQYF. The J gene is TRBJ2-3, the V gene TRBV12-5, with 10 positions matching TRBD2. Looked up from germline, CDR1 is LGHNT and CDR2 is FRNRAP. The ends lost 0 bases at V and 2 bases at J; junction bases unmatched: 17. The CDR3 length is 21 residues.

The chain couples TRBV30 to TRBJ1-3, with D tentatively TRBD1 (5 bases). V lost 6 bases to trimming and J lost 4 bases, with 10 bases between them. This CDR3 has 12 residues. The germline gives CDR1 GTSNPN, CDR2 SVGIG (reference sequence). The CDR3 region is CACGTTGNTIYF. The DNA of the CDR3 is TGTGCCTGTGGGACGACAGGAAACACCATATATTTT.

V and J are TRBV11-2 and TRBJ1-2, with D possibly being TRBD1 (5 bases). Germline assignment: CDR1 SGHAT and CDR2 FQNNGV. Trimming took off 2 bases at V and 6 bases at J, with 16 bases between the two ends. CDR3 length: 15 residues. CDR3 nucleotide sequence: TGTGCCAGCAGCTTAAGATTCGGGACCACTGATGGCTACACCTTC. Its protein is CASSLRFGTTDGYTF.

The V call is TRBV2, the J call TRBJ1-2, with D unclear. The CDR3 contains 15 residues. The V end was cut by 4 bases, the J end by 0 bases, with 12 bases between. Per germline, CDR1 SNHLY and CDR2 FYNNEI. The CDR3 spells CASSVGHPANYGYTF. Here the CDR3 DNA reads TGTGCCAGCAGTGTTGGCCACCCAGCTAACTATGGCTACACCTTC.

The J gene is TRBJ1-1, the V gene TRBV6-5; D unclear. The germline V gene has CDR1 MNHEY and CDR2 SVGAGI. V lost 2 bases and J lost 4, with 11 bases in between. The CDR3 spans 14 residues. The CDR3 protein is CASSYRFWATEAFF. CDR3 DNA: TGTGCCAGCAGTTACAGGTTTTGGGCCACTGAAGCTTTCTTT.

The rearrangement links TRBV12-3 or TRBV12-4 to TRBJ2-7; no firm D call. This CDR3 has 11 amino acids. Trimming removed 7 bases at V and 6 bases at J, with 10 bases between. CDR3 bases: TGTGCCAGCACCTCCTCAAGCGAGCAGTACTTC. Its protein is CASTSSSEQYF.

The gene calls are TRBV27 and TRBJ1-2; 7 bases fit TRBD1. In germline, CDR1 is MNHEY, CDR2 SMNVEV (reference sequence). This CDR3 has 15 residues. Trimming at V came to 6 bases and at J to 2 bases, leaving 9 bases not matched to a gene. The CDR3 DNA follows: TGTGCCAGCAGCCCCACTGAGGGGGCGAACTATGGCTACACCTTC. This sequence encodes CASSPTEGANYGYTF.

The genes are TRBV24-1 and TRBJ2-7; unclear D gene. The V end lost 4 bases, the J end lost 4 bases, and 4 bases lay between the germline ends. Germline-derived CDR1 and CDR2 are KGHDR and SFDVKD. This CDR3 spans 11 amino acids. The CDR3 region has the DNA TGTGCCACCAGTGAGAAATACGAGCAGTACTTC. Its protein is CATSEKYEQYF.